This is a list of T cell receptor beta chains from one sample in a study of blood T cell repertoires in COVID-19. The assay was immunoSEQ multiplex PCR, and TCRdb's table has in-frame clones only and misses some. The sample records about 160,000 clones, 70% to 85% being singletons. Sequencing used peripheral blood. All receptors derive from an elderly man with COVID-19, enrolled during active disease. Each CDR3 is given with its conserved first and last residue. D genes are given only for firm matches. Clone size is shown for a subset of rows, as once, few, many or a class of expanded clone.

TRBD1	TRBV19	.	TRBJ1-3	TGTGCCAGTAGTATCTCTACAGGGGAAGGAAACACCATATATTTT	CASSISTGEGNTIYF
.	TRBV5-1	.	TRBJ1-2	TGCGCCAGCAGCTTGATAACAGCCTATGGCTACACCTTC	CASSLITAYGYTF
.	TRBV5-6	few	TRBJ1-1	TGTGCCAGCAGCTTCTATACCGCTTCGGGCACTGAAGCTTTCTTT	CASSFYTASGTEAFF
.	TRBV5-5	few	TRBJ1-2	TGTGCCAGCAGCCTAGACAGGTCTAACTATGGCTACACCTTC	CASSLDRSNYGYTF
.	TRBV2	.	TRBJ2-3	TGTGCCAGCAGTGACCAGGGGGGTCCAGATACGCAGTATTTT	CASSDQGGPDTQYF
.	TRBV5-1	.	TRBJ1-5	TGCGCCAGCAGCTTAGGGCAGGGCGGTCAGCCCCAGCATTTT	CASSLGQGGQPQHF
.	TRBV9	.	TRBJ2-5	TGTGCCAGCAGCGTACGAGGGGGCCAAGAGACCCAGTACTTC	CASSVRGGQETQYF
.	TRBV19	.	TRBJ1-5	TGTGCCAGTACTCCGGGACATAATAGCAATCAGCCCCAGCATTTT	CASTPGHNSNQPQHF
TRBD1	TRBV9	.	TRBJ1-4	TGTGCCAGCAGCGACGGACAGGGGGCAGGTGAAAAACTGTTTTTT	CASSDGQGAGEKLFF
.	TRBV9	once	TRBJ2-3	TGTGCCAGCAGCTCCTCAACAGGGCGCACAGATACGCAGTATTTT	CASSSSTGRTDTQYF